The clone carrying this TCR beta chain was seen only once. Its specificity is unknown. Treatment described: oral pan-JAK inhibitor, 5-10 mg twice daily. Germline V gene sequence: CDR1 SGHRS, CDR2 YFSETQ. The CDR3 has 16 amino acids. Germline trimming cut 3 bases from V and 3 bases from J; bases unmatched to any gene: 6. This entry comes from a study of CD8+ T cells in alopecia areata. Reverse transcription of extracted RNA yielded cDNA, which provided the sequencing template. This table comes from immunoSEQ multiplex PCR, and its TCRdb copy is limited to in-frame clones, with some not included. The repertoire holds 110,000 to 150,000 clones, with nearly 55% as singletons. Study results and limitations: Normal skin's resident alphabeta T cells are sequenced alongside lesional scalp T cells.

The chain is built from TRBV5-1 and TRBJ1-1; TRBD1 matches at 12 bases. The source is a human donor with alopecia areata. The specimen comprised CD8+ T cells sorted from blood, sampled at week 4, from a patient treated with tofacitinib. Here the CDR3 DNA reads TGCGCCAGCAGCTCCGGGACAGGGGGCGCGGACACTGAAGCTTTCTTT. Its translation is CASSSGTGGADTEAFF.